This passage covers 24 T cell receptor beta chains from one sample sequenced in a study of T cells after yellow fever vaccination. TCRdb reanalysed the 5' RACE reads using MiXCR and keeps one entry per CDR3 protein. The repertoire includes roughly 310,000 distinct CDR3 sequences, roughly 4% of them detected once, and less than 25% sits in the top ten. Material: PBMCs, obtained on the day of the yellow fever booster vaccination. These receptors came from a man younger than 35 who received the YFV17D yellow fever vaccine.

This clonotype was picked up many times. The chain links TRBV12-5 to TRBJ2-3; D unclear. Per germline, CDR1 LGHNT and CDR2 FRNRAP. This CDR3 comprises 16 residues. With 0 bases removed from V and 5 bases from J, the gap between germline ends came to 15 bases. CDR3 coding DNA: TGTGCTAGTGGTTTGGTACTTGGGGTACGCGGAGATACGCAGTATTTT. This encodes CASGLVLGVRGDTQYF.

This clonotype occurred many times. V and J are TRBV6-5 and TRBJ2-5; D perhaps matches TRBD1 (6 bases). V was trimmed by 2 bases and J by 1 base, leaving 8 bases between them. The germline V gene encodes CDR1 MNHEY and CDR2 SVGAGI. This CDR3 region has 14 residues. Written as DNA, the CDR3 is TGTGCCAGCAGTTACGGGACACTCCAAGAGACCCAGTACTTC. This codes for CASSYGTLQETQYF.

The sample holds many counts of this clonotype. The chain recombines TRBV7-2 with TRBJ2-2, with D unclear. V was trimmed by 9 bases and J by 2 bases, leaving 13 bases between them. This CDR3 comprises 14 residues. The germline gives CDR1 SGHTA, CDR2 FQGNSA. As DNA, the CDR3 is TGTGCCAGTCGTATCTGGGGTAACACCGGGGAGCTGTTTTTT. This gives the protein CASRIWGNTGELFF.

Ten or more counts support this clonotype. V is TRBV5-1 and J is TRBJ2-7; D is possibly TRBD2 (5 bases). CDR3 size: 14 residues. Germline assignment: CDR1 SGHRS and CDR2 YFSETQ. V lost 0 bases, J lost 0 bases, and 7 bases lay in between. In nucleotides, the CDR3 is TGCGCCAGCAGCTTGGGCGGGCTCTCCTACGAGCAGTACTTC. The encoded protein is CASSLGGLSYEQYF.

The chain has TRBV12-3 or TRBV12-4 and TRBJ1-4, with D tentatively TRBD1 (5 bases). The CDR3 has 16 residues. V shed 3 bases and J shed 7 bases, with 18 bases lying between them. CDR3 in DNA: TGTGCCAGCAGTTTTTCTTTAGCCGGGCAGGGTGAAAAACTGTTTTTT. It codes for CASSFSLAGQGEKLFF.

The DNA of the CDR3 is TGCAGCGTGCCGGGACAGCCGTCCTACAATGAGCAGTTCTTC. It yields the protein CSVPGQPSYNEQFF. The J gene is TRBJ2-1, the V gene TRBV29-1, with 7 bases fitting TRBD1. V was clipped by 6 bases and J by 1 base; unmatched bases: 6. Germline CDR1 is SQVTM and CDR2 is ANQGSEA. The CDR3 is 14 residues long.

CDR3 DNA sequence: TGCAGTGCTAGAGTTTCCGTATCTGGGGCCAACGTCCTGACTTTC. It yields the protein CSARVSVSGANVLTF. This chain connects TRBV20-1 to TRBJ2-6, with D unclear. The CDR3 runs 15 residues. V was clipped by 1 base and J by 1 base, with 8 bases between them. Germline V gene lookup returns CDR1 DFQATT and CDR2 SNEGSKA (reference sequence).

This clonotype occurred a few times. This chain uses TRBV19 with TRBJ2-1, with 7 bases lining up with TRBD1. Germline CDR1 and CDR2: LNHDA and SQIVND (reference sequence). The CDR3 covers 16 residues. Losses at the gene ends were 4 bases for V and 1 base for J; bases not matched to a gene: 7. CDR3 in DNA: TGTGCCAGTAGTAGAGACAGGGAAGGTTCCTACAATGAGCAGTTCTTC. Translated: CASSRDREGSYNEQFF.

This clonotype was counted many times. The CDR3 nucleotides are TGTGCCAGCAGCTTAGGTCGGGCAGGGCTGAGTGAGCAGTTCTTC. The encoded protein is CASSLGRAGLSEQFF. The rearrangement joins TRBV11-2 to TRBJ2-1; the D gene is possibly TRBD1 (5 bases). The CDR3 length is 15 residues. Germline CDR1 is SGHAT and CDR2 is FQNNGV. Trimming cost V 1 base and J 9 bases, with 16 bases left between them. Complete variable domain (other parts from reference TRBV11-2 and TRBJ2-1): EAGVAQSPRYKIIEKRQSVAFWCNPISGHATLYWYQQILGQGPKLLIQFQNNGVVDDSQLPKDRFSAERLKGVDSTLKIQPAKLEDSAVYLCASSLGRAGLSEQFFGPGTRLTVL.

This clonotype was counted many times. The V and J genes are TRBV5-1 and TRBJ2-7; weak D call: TRBD1 (6 bases). The length of the CDR3 is 13 residues. The V and J ends lost 0 bases and 5 bases respectively, with 9 bases between them. Germline V gene lookup returns CDR1 SGHRS and CDR2 YFSETQ. CDR3 sequence reads: CASSLGGPNEQYV. In DNA, the CDR3 is TGCGCCAGCAGCTTGGGGGGGCCCAACGAGCAGTACGTC.

This clonotype was counted at least ten times. The V gene is TRBV11-2, the J gene TRBJ1-1; D may be TRBD1 (6 bases). The germline V and J ends were trimmed by 3 bases and 4 bases, with 12 bases remaining between them. Germline values: CDR1 SGHAT, CDR2 FQNNGV. The CDR3 spans 14 residues. CDR3 amino acids: CASSFEFRGTEAFF. The CDR3 DNA is TGTGCCAGCAGCTTTGAGTTCAGGGGCACTGAAGCTTTCTTT.

This clonotype showed up many times. V is TRBV20-1 and J is TRBJ2-3; D perhaps matches TRBD2 (5 bases). Germline values: CDR1 DFQATT, CDR2 SNEGSKA (reference sequence). The CDR3 is 13 amino acids. The V end was cut by 6 bases, the J end by 11 bases, with 21 bases between. The CDR3 DNA follows: TGCAGTGCCACGCCCCCAACGCGCGGAGGGCAGTATTTT. Protein: CSATPPTRGGQYF.

This clonotype was observed at least ten times. V and J are TRBV6-5 and TRBJ2-4; D possibly corresponds to TRBD2 (5 bases). This CDR3 region has 16 residues. CDR1 and CDR2 (germline): MNHEY, SVGAGI. Trimming took 0 bases from V and 2 from J, leaving 11 bases between them. CDR3 loop: CASSYSGVGTKNIQYF. CDR3 DNA: TGTGCCAGCAGTTACTCTGGGGTCGGGACCAAAAACATTCAGTACTTC.

This clonotype has a count of ten or more. CDR3 in amino acids: CASSHRGRGGWTGELFF. The CDR3 region has the DNA TGCGCCAGCAGCCACAGGGGGCGCGGGGGATGGACCGGGGAGCTGTTTTTT. This sequence joins TRBV4-1 and TRBJ2-2; a weak D match, TRBD1 (8 bases). V dropped 3 bases and J dropped 5 bases, with 19 bases sitting between them. The CDR3 runs to 17 residues. Germline CDR1 is MGHRA and CDR2 is YSYEKL.

This clonotype occurred many times. The chain links TRBV7-6 to TRBJ1-4, with unresolved D. V was pared by 1 base and J by 12 bases, with 21 bases between. CDR3 length equals 16 residues. The germline V gene has CDR1 SGHVS and CDR2 FNYEAQ. Here the CDR3 reads CASSLEQSATAGELFF. The DNA of the CDR3 is TGTGCCAGCAGCTTAGAACAGTCCGCAACTGCGGGAGAACTGTTTTTT.

There are a few counts of this clonotype. The chain recombines TRBV5-4 with TRBJ2-6; the D gene is possibly TRBD1 (8 bases). This CDR3 is built from 18 residues. Germline CDR1 and CDR2: SGHNT and YYREEE (reference sequence). Between the trimmed V and J ends, which lost 4 bases and 0 bases, there was a span of 17 bases. The CDR3 bases are TGTGCCAGCAGCCCGGGGGGAACAGGGGGCTCTGGGGCCAACGTCCTGACTTTC. This sequence encodes CASSPGGTGGSGANVLTF.

This clonotype appeared many times. The chain uses TRBV7-3 and TRBJ2-2, with D possibly called TRBD1 or TRBD2 (5 bases each). This CDR3 is 14 amino acids long. Trimming removed 7 bases from V and 6 bases from J, with 15 bases in between. Germline values: CDR1 SGHTA, CDR2 FQGTGA. As DNA, the CDR3 is TGTGCCAGCACCCCGGGACCCTATTCCGGGGAGCTGTTTTTT. Protein product: CASTPGPYSGELFF.

This clonotype was detected ten times or more. In DNA form, the CDR3 reads TGTGCCACCAGCAGAGACCCGGGTAGCGTTGGGTTCTACTCCTACGAGCAGTACTTC. Amino acid sequence: CATSRDPGSVGFYSYEQYF. The J gene is TRBJ2-7, the V gene TRBV15; D might be TRBD2 (5 bases). CDR3 size: 19 residues. The ends were cut back, 0 bases at V and 0 bases at J, with 21 bases in the middle. Germline values: CDR1 LNHNV, CDR2 YYDKDF (reference sequence).

This clonotype was recorded a few times. This chain uses TRBV3-1 with TRBJ2-2; D possibly corresponds to TRBD2 (5 bases). Germline loops: CDR1 LGHDT, CDR2 YNNKEL (reference sequence). V was clipped by 0 bases and J by 8 bases, with 13 bases between them. This CDR3 contains 15 residues. This CDR3 is CASSQDLSDKGELFF. CDR3 sequence (DNA): TGTGCCAGCAGCCAAGATCTTAGCGATAAGGGGGAGCTGTTTTTT.

This clonotype was counted many times. This chain links TRBV7-2 with TRBJ2-1; 9 bases line up with TRBD2. V shed 1 base, J shed 6 bases, and the junction held 7 bases outside the gene matches. The germline V gene has CDR1 SGHTA and CDR2 FQGNSA. The CDR3 runs 16 residues. CDR3 residues: CASSLDGTSGFNEQFF. As DNA, the CDR3 is TGTGCCAGCAGCTTAGACGGAACTAGCGGGTTCAATGAGCAGTTCTTC.

The chain carries TRBV12-3 or TRBV12-4 and TRBJ1-6; perhaps TRBD1 as D (5 bases). V lost 6 bases and J lost 5, with 20 bases in between. The CDR3 covers 17 residues. The CDR3 sequence: CASRGGVLGPNNSPLHF. CDR3 sequence (DNA): TGTGCCAGCAGGGGGGGTGTTCTGGGCCCAAATAATTCACCCCTCCACTTT.

This clonotype was observed at least ten times. V usage is TRBV6-2 or TRBV6-3 and J usage is TRBJ2-2; 8 bases fit TRBD2. The CDR3 is 16 residues long. Germline V gene data show CDR1 as MNHEY and CDR2 as SVGEGT. Unmatched junction bases numbered 6, after V lost 2 bases and J lost 4 bases. The CDR3, as DNA: TGTGCCAGCAGTTACGCGGGACTAGTTGGCACCGGGGAGCTGTTTTTT. Its translation is CASSYAGLVGTGELFF.

The chain has TRBV7-3 and TRBJ2-2; D uncertain. This CDR3 is built from 16 residues. V was cut by 5 bases and J by 3 bases, with 16 bases left in between. Germline V CDR1 and CDR2: SGHTA, FQGTGA. This CDR3 reads CASSPRTTFYTGELFF. The CDR3, as DNA: TGTGCCAGCAGCCCCCGTACGACTTTTTACACCGGGGAGCTGTTTTTT.

This rearrangement joins TRBV29-1 to TRBJ2-3; 13 bases match TRBD2. V lost 6 bases to trimming and J lost 7 bases; unmatched junction nucleotides: 13. From germline, CDR1 is SQVTM and CDR2 ANQGSEA. This CDR3 comprises 16 residues. The CDR3 region has the DNA TGCAGCGTAGAGGGACTAGCGGGGCCCCCAGTGAATACGCAGTATTTT. Protein product: CSVEGLAGPPVNTQYF.